This record covers a single TCR beta chain. Investigators performed immunoSEQ version v3.0 at survey level. Only in-frame clones appear in the TCRdb table, and some are missing; sequencing was by immunoSEQ multiplex PCR. The data contain tens of thousands of clones, more than 75% of them singletons. The data originate from a study of long-term antiretroviral therapy in people with HIV. Trimming removed 1 base at V and 4 bases at J, with 10 bases between. Per germline, CDR1 MNHEY and CDR2 SMNVEV (reference sequence). CDR3 length: 14 residues. This receptor was identified in a man aged 40-55 years with HIV. The starting material was unsorted PBMCs, obtained 4.8 years after starting antiretroviral therapy. V and J are TRBV27 and TRBJ1-2, with D uncertain. CDR3 nucleotides: TGTGCCAGCAGTTTATTTGCTGGGATCTATGGCTACACCTTC. It is translated as CASSLFAGIYGYTF.